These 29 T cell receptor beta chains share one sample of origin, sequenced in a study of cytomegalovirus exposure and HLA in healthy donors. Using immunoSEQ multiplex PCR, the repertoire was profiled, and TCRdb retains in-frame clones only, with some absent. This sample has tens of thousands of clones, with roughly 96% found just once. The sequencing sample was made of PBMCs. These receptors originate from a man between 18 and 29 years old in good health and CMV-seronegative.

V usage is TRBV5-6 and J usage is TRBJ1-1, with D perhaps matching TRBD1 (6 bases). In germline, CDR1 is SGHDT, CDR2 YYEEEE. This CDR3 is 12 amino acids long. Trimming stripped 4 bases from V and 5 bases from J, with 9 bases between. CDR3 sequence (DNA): TGTGCCAGCAGCGCCAGGGGTACTGAAGCTTTCTTT. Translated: CASSARGTEAFF.

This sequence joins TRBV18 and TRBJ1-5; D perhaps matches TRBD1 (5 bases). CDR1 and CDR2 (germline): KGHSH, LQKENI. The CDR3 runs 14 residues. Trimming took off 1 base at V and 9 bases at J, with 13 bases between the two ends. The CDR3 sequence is CASSPRDRGGPQHF. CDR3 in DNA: TGTGCCAGCTCACCACGGGACCGGGGGGGGCCCCAGCATTTT. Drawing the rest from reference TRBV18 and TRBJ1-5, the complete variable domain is NAGVMQNPRHLVRRRGQEARLRCSPMKGHSHVYWYRQLPEEGLKFMVYLQKENIIDESGMPKERFSAEFPKEGPSILRIQQVVRGDSAAYFCASSPRDRGGPQHFGDGTRLSIL.

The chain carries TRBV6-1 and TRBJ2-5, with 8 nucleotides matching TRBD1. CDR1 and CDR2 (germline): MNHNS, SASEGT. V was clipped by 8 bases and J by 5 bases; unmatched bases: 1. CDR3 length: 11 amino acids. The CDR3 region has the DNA TGTGCCAGCGGACAGGGCGAGACCCAGTACTTC. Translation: CASGQGETQYF.

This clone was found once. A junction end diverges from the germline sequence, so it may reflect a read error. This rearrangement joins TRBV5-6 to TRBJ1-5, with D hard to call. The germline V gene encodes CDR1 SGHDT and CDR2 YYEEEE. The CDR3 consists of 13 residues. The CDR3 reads CASSTGSYQPQHF. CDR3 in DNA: TGTGCCAGCAGCACCGGTAGCTATCAGCCCCAGCATTTT.

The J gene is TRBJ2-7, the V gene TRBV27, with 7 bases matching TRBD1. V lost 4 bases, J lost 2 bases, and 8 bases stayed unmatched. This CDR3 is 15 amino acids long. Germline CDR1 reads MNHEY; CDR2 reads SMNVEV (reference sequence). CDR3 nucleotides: TGTGCCAGCAGTTCCTTCCGGGACAGCCCCTACGAGCAGTACTTC. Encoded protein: CASSSFRDSPYEQYF.

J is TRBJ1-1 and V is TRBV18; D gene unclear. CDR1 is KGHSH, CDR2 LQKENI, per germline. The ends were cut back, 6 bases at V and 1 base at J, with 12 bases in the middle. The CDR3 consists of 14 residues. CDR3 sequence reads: CASSPVEPNTEAFF. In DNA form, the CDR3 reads TGTGCCAGCTCCCCGGTTGAGCCGAACACTGAAGCTTTCTTT.

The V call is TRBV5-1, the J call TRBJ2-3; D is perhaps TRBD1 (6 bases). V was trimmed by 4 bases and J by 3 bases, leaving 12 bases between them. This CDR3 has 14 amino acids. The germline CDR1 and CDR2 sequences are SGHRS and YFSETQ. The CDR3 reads CASSTGQTTDTQYF. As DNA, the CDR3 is TGCGCCAGCAGCACTGGACAGACAACAGATACGCAGTATTTT.

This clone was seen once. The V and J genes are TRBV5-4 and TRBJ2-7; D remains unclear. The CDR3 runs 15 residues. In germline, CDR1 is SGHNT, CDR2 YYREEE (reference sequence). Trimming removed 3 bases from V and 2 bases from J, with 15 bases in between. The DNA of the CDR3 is TGTGCCAGCAGCTCCAGAGGAAGTAACGCCTACGAGCAGTACTTC. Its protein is CASSSRGSNAYEQYF.

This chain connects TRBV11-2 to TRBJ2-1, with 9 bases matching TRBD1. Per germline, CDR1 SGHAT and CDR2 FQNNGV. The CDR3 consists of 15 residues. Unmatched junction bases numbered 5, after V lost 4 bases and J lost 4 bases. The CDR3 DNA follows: TGTGCCAGCAGCTCTCCGGACAGGGGTTACAATGAGCAGTTCTTC. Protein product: CASSSPDRGYNEQFF.

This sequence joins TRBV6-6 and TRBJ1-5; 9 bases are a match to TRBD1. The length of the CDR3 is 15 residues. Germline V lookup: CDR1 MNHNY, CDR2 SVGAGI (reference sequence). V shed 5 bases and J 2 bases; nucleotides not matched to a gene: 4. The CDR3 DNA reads TGTGCCAGCAGTAAACAGGGGGCCGGCAATCAGCCCCAGCATTTT. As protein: CASSKQGAGNQPQHF.

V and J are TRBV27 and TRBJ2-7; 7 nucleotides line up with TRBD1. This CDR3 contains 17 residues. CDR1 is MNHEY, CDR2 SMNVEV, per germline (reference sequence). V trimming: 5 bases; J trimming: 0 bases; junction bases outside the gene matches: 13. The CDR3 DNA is TGTGCCAGCAGTCCCGCGCCCACAGGGGCATCCTCCTACGAGCAGTACTTC. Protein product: CASSPAPTGASSYEQYF.

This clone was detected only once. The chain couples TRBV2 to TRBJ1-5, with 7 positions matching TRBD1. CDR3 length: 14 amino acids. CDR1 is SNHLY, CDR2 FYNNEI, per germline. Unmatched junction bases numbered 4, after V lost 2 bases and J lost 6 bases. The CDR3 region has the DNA TGTGCCAGCAGTGAACAGGGGGAATCTCAGCCCCAGCATTTT. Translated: CASSEQGESQPQHF.

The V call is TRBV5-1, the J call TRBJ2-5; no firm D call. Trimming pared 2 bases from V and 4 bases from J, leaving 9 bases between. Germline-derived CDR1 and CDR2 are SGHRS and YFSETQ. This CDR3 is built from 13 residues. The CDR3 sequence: CASSFDTIETQYF. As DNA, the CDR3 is TGCGCCAGCAGCTTTGACACAATAGAGACCCAGTACTTC.

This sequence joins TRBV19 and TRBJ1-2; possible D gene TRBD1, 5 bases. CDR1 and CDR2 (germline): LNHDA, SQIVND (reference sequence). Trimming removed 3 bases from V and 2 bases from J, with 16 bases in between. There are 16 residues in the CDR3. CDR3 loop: CASSMKGPSSNYGYTF. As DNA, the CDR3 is TGTGCCAGTAGTATGAAGGGGCCCAGCTCAAACTATGGCTACACCTTC.

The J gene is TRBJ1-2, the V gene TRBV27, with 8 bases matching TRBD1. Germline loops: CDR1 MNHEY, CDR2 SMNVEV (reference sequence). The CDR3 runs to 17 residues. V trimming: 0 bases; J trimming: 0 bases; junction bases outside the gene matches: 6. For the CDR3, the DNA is TGTGCCAGCAGTTTATCGGTAGGACAGGGAGCTAACTATGGCTACACCTTC. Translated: CASSLSVGQGANYGYTF.

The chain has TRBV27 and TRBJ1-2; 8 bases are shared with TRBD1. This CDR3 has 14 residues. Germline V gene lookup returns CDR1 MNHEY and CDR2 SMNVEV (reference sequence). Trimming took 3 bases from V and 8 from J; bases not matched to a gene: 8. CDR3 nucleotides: TGTGCCAGCAGTTTGGACAGGGAAATAGGGGGCTACACCTTC. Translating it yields CASSLDREIGGYTF.

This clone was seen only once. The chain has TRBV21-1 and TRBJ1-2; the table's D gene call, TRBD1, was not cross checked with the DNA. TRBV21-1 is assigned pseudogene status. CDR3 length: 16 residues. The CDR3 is CASSSRDRGPPYGYTF. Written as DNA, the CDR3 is TGTGCCAGCAGCTCCCGGGACAGGGGGCCGCCCTATGGCTACACCTTC.

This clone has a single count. The CDR3 here is CASSYPGTSPSGELFF. For the CDR3, the DNA is TGTGCCAGCAGTTATCCCGGGACATCTCCTTCCGGGGAGCTGTTTTTT. The V call is TRBV28, the J call TRBJ2-2; maybe TRBD1 (6 bases). V was trimmed by 4 bases and J by 6 bases, leaving 18 bases between them. The germline CDR1 and CDR2 sequences are MDHEN and SYDVKM. The CDR3 covers 16 residues. Looking up the rest from reference TRBV28 and TRBJ2-2 gives the full variable domain: DVKVTQSSRYLVKRTGEKVFLECVQDMDHENMFWYRQDPGLGLRLIYFSYDVKMKEKGDIPEGYSVSREKKERFSLILESASTNQTSMYLCASSYPGTSPSGELFFGEGSRLTVL.

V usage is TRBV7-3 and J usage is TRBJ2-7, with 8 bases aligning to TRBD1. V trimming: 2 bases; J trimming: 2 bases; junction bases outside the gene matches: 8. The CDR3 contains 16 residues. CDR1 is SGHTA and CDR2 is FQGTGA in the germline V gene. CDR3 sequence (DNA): TGTGCCAGCAGCTTACCTGGACAGGGTGAAACCTACGAGCAGTACTTC. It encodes CASSLPGQGETYEQYF.

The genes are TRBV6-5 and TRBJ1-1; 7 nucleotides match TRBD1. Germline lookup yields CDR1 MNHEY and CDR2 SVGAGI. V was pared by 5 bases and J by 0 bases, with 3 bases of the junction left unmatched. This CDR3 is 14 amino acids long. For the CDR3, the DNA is TGTGCCAGCAGTCCACAGGGGATGAACACTGAAGCTTTCTTT. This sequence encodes CASSPQGMNTEAFF.

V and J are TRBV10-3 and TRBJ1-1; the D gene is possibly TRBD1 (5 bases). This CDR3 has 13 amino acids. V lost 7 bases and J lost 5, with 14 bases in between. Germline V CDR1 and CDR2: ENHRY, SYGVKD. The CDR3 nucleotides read TGTGCCATCACCGTAGGGGCAGCGACTGAAGCTTTCTTT. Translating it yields CAITVGAATEAFF.

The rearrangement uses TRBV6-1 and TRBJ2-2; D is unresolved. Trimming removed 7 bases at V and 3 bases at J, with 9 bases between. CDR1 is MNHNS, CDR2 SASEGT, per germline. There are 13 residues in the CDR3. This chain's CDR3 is CASNARDTGELFF. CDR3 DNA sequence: TGTGCCAGCAATGCCCGGGACACCGGGGAGCTGTTTTTT.

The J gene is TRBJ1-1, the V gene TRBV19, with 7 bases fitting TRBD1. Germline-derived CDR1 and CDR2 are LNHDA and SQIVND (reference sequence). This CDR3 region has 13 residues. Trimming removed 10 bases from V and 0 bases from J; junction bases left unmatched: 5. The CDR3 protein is CATQGELNTEAFF. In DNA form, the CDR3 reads TGTGCCACCCAGGGGGAACTGAACACTGAAGCTTTCTTT.

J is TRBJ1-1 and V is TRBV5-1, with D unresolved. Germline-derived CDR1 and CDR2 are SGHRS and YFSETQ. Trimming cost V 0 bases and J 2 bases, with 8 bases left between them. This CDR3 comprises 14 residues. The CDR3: CASSLATLNTEAFF. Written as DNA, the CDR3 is TGCGCCAGCAGCTTGGCCACACTAAACACTGAAGCTTTCTTT.

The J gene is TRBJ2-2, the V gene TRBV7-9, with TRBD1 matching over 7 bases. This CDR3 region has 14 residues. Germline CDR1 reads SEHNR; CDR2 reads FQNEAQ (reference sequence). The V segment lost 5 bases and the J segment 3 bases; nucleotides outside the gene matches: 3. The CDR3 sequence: CASSLTGYTGELFF. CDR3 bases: TGTGCCAGCAGCCTGACAGGGTACACCGGGGAGCTGTTTTTT.

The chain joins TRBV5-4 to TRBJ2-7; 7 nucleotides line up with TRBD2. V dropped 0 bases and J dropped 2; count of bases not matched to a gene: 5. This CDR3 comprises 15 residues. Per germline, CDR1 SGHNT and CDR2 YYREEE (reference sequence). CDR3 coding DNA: TGTGCCAGCAGCTTGGGTGGGGGGGTGGCCTACGAGCAGTACTTC. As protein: CASSLGGGVAYEQYF.

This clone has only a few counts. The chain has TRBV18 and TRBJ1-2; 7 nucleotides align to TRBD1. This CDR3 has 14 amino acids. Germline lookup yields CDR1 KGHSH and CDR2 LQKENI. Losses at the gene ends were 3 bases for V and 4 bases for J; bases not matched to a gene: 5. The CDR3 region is CASSPNRDSYGYTF. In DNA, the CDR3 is TGTGCCAGCTCACCTAACCGGGACAGCTATGGCTACACCTTC. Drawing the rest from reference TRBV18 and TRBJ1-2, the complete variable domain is NAGVMQNPRHLVRRRGQEARLRCSPMKGHSHVYWYRQLPEEGLKFMVYLQKENIIDESGMPKERFSAEFPKEGPSILRIQQVVRGDSAAYFCASSPNRDSYGYTFGSGTRLTVV.

In nucleotides, the CDR3 is TGTGCCAGCAGCTCAGGCAGGGGGCGCTTGCGGGAGGAGACCCAGTACTTC. Amino acids: CASSSGRGRLREETQYF. The chain joins TRBV9 to TRBJ2-5; D is possibly TRBD1 (8 bases). The V gene lost 4 bases and the J gene lost 5 bases, with 24 bases spanning the gap. Germline V CDR1 and CDR2: SGDLS, YYNGEE. The CDR3 runs to 17 residues.

The CDR3 loop reads CAISMGQGRADTQYF. The CDR3 nucleotides are TGTGCCATCAGTATGGGACAGGGTCGCGCAGATACGCAGTATTTT. The chain carries TRBV10-3 and TRBJ2-3, with 9 bases aligning to TRBD1. Germline CDR1 and CDR2: ENHRY and SYGVKD. J gave up 4 bases and V 5 bases, and 7 bases lay outside the gene matches. This CDR3 spans 15 amino acids.